These 28 T cell receptor beta chains were sequenced from one sample in a study of identical twins. TCRdb fed the 5' RACE reads into MiXCR, producing one record per CDR3 protein. Here the sample spans about 200,000 distinct CDR3 sequences, more than 6.5% being singletons. Separately, the same data were catalogued under a study of yellow fever vaccine responses in identical twins.

The sample comprised memory (CD45RO+) T cells sorted from blood. The origin of the receptors is a young woman in good health.

The chain joins TRBV5-3 to TRBJ1-5; D is possibly TRBD1 (6 bases). TRBV5-3 is an ORF, and what it does is uncertain. The V end lost 1 base, the J end lost 3 bases, and 14 bases lay between the germline ends. This CDR3 spans 16 amino acids. The CDR3 nucleotides read TGTGCCAGAAGCTTGTCAGGGGTAGGTGACAATCAGCCCCAGCATTTT. It yields the protein CARSLSGVGDNQPQHF.

This clonotype was seen repeatedly, ten times or more. The genes are TRBV5-1 and TRBJ2-5; D not certain. Germline CDR1 SGHRS, CDR2 YFSETQ. V gave up 2 bases and J gave up 3 bases, with 2 bases separating them. The CDR3 is 11 amino acids. CDR3 protein: CASSFEETQYF. The CDR3 nucleotides read TGCGCCAGCAGCTTTGAAGAGACCCAGTACTTC. The variable domain in full, with the rest retrieved from reference TRBV5-1 and TRBJ2-5, is KAGVTQTPRYLIKTRGQQVTLSCSPISGHRSVSWYQQTPGQGLQFLFEYFSETQRNKGNFPGRFSGRQFSNSRSEMNVSTLELGDSALYLCASSFEETQYFGPGTRLLVL.

V usage is TRBV20-1 and J usage is TRBJ2-7; 9 nucleotides agree with TRBD2. Germline V gene data show CDR1 as DFQATT and CDR2 as SNEGSKA (reference sequence). CDR3 length equals 14 residues. The V segment lost 5 bases and the J segment 5 bases; nucleotides outside the gene matches: 10. This CDR3 is CSAASASGVNEQYF. CDR3 coding DNA: TGCAGTGCTGCTTCGGCTAGCGGGGTTAACGAGCAGTACTTC.

This clonotype was seen only a few times. The V gene is TRBV5-1, the J gene TRBJ2-7; 11 bases are shared with TRBD2. The CDR3 covers 16 residues. Trimming cost V 1 base and J 2 bases; bases outside gene matches: 5. The germline gives CDR1 SGHRS, CDR2 YFSETQ. For the CDR3, the DNA is TGCGCCAGCAGCTTGAATCTAGCGGGGGGCGCCTACGAGCAGTACTTC. Amino acids: CASSLNLAGGAYEQYF.

The chain uses TRBV7-3 and TRBJ2-3; D remains unclear. The CDR3 covers 15 residues. Between the trimmed V and J ends, which lost 2 bases and 0 bases, there was a span of 9 bases. Germline loops: CDR1 SGHTA, CDR2 FQGTGA. CDR3 DNA sequence: TGTGCCAGCAGCTTAGTGACTTCTAGCACAGATACGCAGTATTTT. Residues: CASSLVTSSTDTQYF.

The chain uses TRBV20-1 and TRBJ2-7, with TRBD1 matching over 7 bases. Germline loops: CDR1 DFQATT, CDR2 SNEGSKA (reference sequence). V was clipped by 2 bases and J by 4 bases; unmatched bases: 11. CDR3 length equals 15 residues. CDR3 sequence (DNA): TGCAGTGCTAGAAGGACAGGAAGGCTGGAGTACGAGCAGTACTTC. Its protein product is CSARRTGRLEYEQYF.

This clonotype was counted ten times or more. The chain links TRBV10-2 to TRBJ1-4, with a tentative D call TRBD1 (5 bases). Germline CDR1 WSHSY, CDR2 SAAADI. V lost 4 bases to trimming and J lost 10 bases, with 13 bases between them. The CDR3 runs to 13 residues. The CDR3 reads CASSAVQGGKLFF. CDR3 nucleotides: TGCGCCAGCAGTGCCGTTCAGGGAGGAAAACTGTTTTTT.

The gene calls are TRBV28 and TRBJ1-4; perhaps TRBD1 as D (6 bases). Germline CDR1 is MDHEN and CDR2 is SYDVKM. The germline V and J ends were trimmed by 4 bases and 8 bases, with 14 bases remaining between them. This CDR3 comprises 14 residues. CDR3 sequence reads: CASSYGGGVEKLFF. The DNA for the CDR3 is TGTGCCAGCAGTTATGGGGGCGGAGTGGAAAAACTGTTTTTT.

The chain has TRBV6-5 and TRBJ1-6; D remains ambiguous. The CDR3 is made up of 15 amino acids. V lost 2 bases and J lost 0, with 5 bases in between. Germline V gene data show CDR1 as MNHEY and CDR2 as SVGAGI. The CDR3 spells CASSYGSSYNSPLHF. The CDR3 DNA is TGTGCCAGCAGTTACGGGAGCTCCTATAATTCACCCCTCCACTTT.

This clonotype appeared many times. CDR3 sequence (DNA): TGTGCCACCAGTGATTGGACAGGGGGCATAAATACGCAGTATTTT. This encodes CATSDWTGGINTQYF. The chain recombines TRBV24-1 with TRBJ2-3; 11 nucleotides align to TRBD1. CDR3 size: 15 residues. With 2 bases clipped from V and 7 bases from J, the junction kept 4 bases outside the gene matches. Germline lookup yields CDR1 KGHDR and CDR2 SFDVKD.

This rearrangement joins TRBV7-3 to TRBJ2-3; 11 nucleotides line up with TRBD2. The germline CDR1 and CDR2 sequences are SGHTA and FQGTGA. The junction had 6 bases not matched to a gene; V was cut back by 2 bases and J by 5 bases. CDR3 length: 16 amino acids. CDR3 region: CASSLLSGGAGDTQYF. In nucleotides, the CDR3 is TGTGCCAGCAGCTTACTTAGCGGGGGGGCCGGAGATACGCAGTATTTT.

This clonotype appeared a few times. The chain uses TRBV5-1 and TRBJ2-5; 7 bases line up with TRBD2. The CDR3 length is 15 residues. CDR1 and CDR2 (germline): SGHRS, YFSETQ. After removal of 3 bases from V and 2 bases from J, the junction contained 7 bases not matched to a gene. The CDR3, as DNA: TGCGCCAGCAGCTCAGGGACTATGGTACAAGAGACCCAGTACTTC. It encodes CASSSGTMVQETQYF. Looking up the rest from reference TRBV5-1 and TRBJ2-5 gives the full variable domain: KAGVTQTPRYLIKTRGQQVTLSCSPISGHRSVSWYQQTPGQGLQFLFEYFSETQRNKGNFPGRFSGRQFSNSRSEMNVSTLELGDSALYLCASSSGTMVQETQYFGPGTRLLVL.

The chain employs TRBV9 and TRBJ2-1; D unclear. The CDR3 has 13 residues. Germline assignment: CDR1 SGDLS and CDR2 YYNGEE. V dropped 0 bases and J dropped 8 bases, with 9 bases sitting between them. CDR3 in amino acids: CASSVDRQDEQFF. The CDR3 bases are TGTGCCAGCAGCGTAGACCGCCAAGATGAGCAGTTCTTC.

This clonotype was seen many times. This chain uses TRBV20-1 with TRBJ2-1; TRBD2 matches at 9 bases. Germline lookup yields CDR1 DFQATT and CDR2 SNEGSKA (reference sequence). This CDR3 is built from 14 residues. Germline trimming cut 0 bases from V and 10 bases from J; bases unmatched to any gene: 7. This CDR3 is CSARDAGGRQEQFF. CDR3 sequence (DNA): TGCAGTGCTAGAGACGCGGGAGGGCGTCAGGAGCAGTTCTTC.

Only a few counts were recorded for this clonotype. The chain carries TRBV5-6 and TRBJ2-1; TRBD2 matches 8 bases. Germline V gives CDR1 SGHDT, CDR2 YYEEEE. The trim removed 1 base at V and 8 bases at J, leaving 8 bases unmatched. The CDR3 covers 15 residues. The CDR3 loop reads CASSLPGGALHEQFF. CDR3 in DNA: TGTGCCAGCAGCTTGCCCGGGGGGGCCCTGCATGAGCAGTTCTTC.

The chain is built from TRBV20-1 and TRBJ2-2; 8 nucleotides match TRBD2. The CDR3 runs 16 residues. From germline, CDR1 is DFQATT and CDR2 SNEGSKA (reference sequence). The J segment lost 4 bases and the V segment lost 0 bases, leaving 7 bases of the junction unmatched. The CDR3 loop is CSARDIGSGVTGELFF. The CDR3 region has the DNA TGCAGTGCTAGAGATATCGGTAGCGGGGTCACCGGGGAGCTGTTTTTT.

J is TRBJ2-3 and V is TRBV20-1, with 12 bases identical to TRBD2. Germline lookup yields CDR1 DFQATT and CDR2 SNEGSKA (reference sequence). The CDR3 is 17 residues long. Trimming at V came to 0 bases and at J to 3 bases, leaving 7 bases not matched to a gene. CDR3 DNA sequence: TGCAGTGCTAGAGATCCCCTGACTAGCGGGAGTACAGATACGCAGTATTTT. Translated, it gives CSARDPLTSGSTDTQYF.

This clonotype was counted ten times or more. This rearrangement joins TRBV20-1 to TRBJ2-1; D remains ambiguous. V was cut by 3 bases and J by 0 bases, with 12 bases left in between. The germline V gene encodes CDR1 DFQATT and CDR2 SNEGSKA (reference sequence). CDR3 length: 15 amino acids. CDR3 sequence reads: CSASVGTVSYNEQFF. In nucleotides, the CDR3 is TGCAGTGCTAGCGTGGGCACGGTCTCCTACAATGAGCAGTTCTTC.

This clonotype turned up a few times. The chain joins TRBV27 to TRBJ2-7; the match to TRBD1 covers 10 bases. Trimming cost V 8 bases and J 3 bases; bases outside gene matches: 7. Germline values: CDR1 MNHEY, CDR2 SMNVEV (reference sequence). The length of the CDR3 is 14 residues. The CDR3 protein is CASGGQGSFYEQYF. CDR3 nucleotides: TGTGCCAGCGGGGGACAGGGGTCCTTCTACGAGCAGTACTTC.

The V gene is TRBV20-1, the J gene TRBJ2-3; D call uncertain. Germline V gene data show CDR1 as DFQATT and CDR2 as SNEGSKA (reference sequence). V lost 5 bases and J lost 2, with 14 bases in between. The CDR3 length is 14 residues. CDR3 sequence (DNA): TGCAGTGCTGACGGGTATACCCCCACAGATACGCAGTATTTT. As protein: CSADGYTPTDTQYF.

J is TRBJ2-1 and V is TRBV4-2; TRBD2 agrees at 8 bases. Germline-derived CDR1 and CDR2 are LGHNA and YNFKEQ. Germline trimming cut 1 base from V and 4 bases from J; bases unmatched to any gene: 9. The CDR3 covers 17 residues. The CDR3 region has the DNA TGTGCCAGCAGCCAAGTTCGCGGCGGGGGGAAGTACAATGAGCAGTTCTTC. Translation gives CASSQVRGGGKYNEQFF.

V gene TRBV5-1 combines with J gene TRBJ2-5; D is uncertain. V was shortened by 4 bases and J by 1 base, with 11 bases between the two germline ends. CDR3 length: 14 amino acids. The germline V gene encodes CDR1 SGHRS and CDR2 YFSETQ. The CDR3 sequence is CASSITKVQETQYF. CDR3 nucleotides: TGCGCCAGCAGCATTACAAAGGTCCAAGAGACCCAGTACTTC.

There are a few counts of this clonotype. This chain joins TRBV20-1 and TRBJ2-7, with D perhaps TRBD2 (7 bases). Trimming took 5 bases from V and 0 from J, leaving 17 bases between them. Germline CDR1 reads DFQATT; CDR2 reads SNEGSKA (reference sequence). The CDR3 has 15 residues. CDR3 bases: TGCAGTGCTGGAACGGGGGGCTCCCCCTCCTACGAGCAGTACTTC. This gives the protein CSAGTGGSPSYEQYF.

The chain employs TRBV7-9 and TRBJ2-7; no reliable D call. The CDR3 is 13 residues long. Trimming shortened V by 0 bases and J by 4 bases, and 7 bases separated the two germline ends. CDR1 and CDR2 (germline): SEHNR, FQNEAQ (reference sequence). The CDR3: CASSLANRYEQYF. CDR3 sequence (DNA): TGTGCCAGCAGCTTAGCCAACCGATACGAGCAGTACTTC.

This clonotype was found many times. The V and J genes are TRBV7-9 and TRBJ2-1; tentative D call: TRBD2 (6 bases). Between the trimmed V and J ends, which lost 1 base and 2 bases, there was a span of 12 bases. CDR3 length: 16 residues. Germline V lookup: CDR1 SEHNR, CDR2 FQNEAQ (reference sequence). For the CDR3, the DNA is TGTGCCAGCAGCTTAGAAAGTGGCGGGACCTACAATGAGCAGTTCTTC. Protein: CASSLESGGTYNEQFF.

This clonotype was detected a few times. The chain is built from TRBV29-1 and TRBJ2-1; a possible D gene is TRBD1 (5 bases). The germline V and J ends were trimmed by 5 bases and 6 bases, with 14 bases remaining between them. This CDR3 is built from 13 residues. Per germline, CDR1 SQVTM and CDR2 ANQGSEA. CDR3 sequence: CSVFLAGRNEQFF. The CDR3 nucleotides read TGCAGCGTTTTCCTGGCAGGGCGCAATGAGCAGTTCTTC.

This clonotype was counted a few times. V usage is TRBV28 and J usage is TRBJ2-2; D may correspond to TRBD1 or TRBD2 (5 bases each). V was trimmed by 2 bases and J by 6 bases, leaving 7 bases between them. Per germline, CDR1 MDHEN and CDR2 SYDVKM. This CDR3 is built from 13 residues. The CDR3 bases are TGTGCCAGCAGTTTACTGGGGGCCGGGGAGCTGTTTTTT. Protein: CASSLLGAGELFF. Full variable domain (missing parts from reference TRBV28 and TRBJ2-2): DVKVTQSSRYLVKRTGEKVFLECVQDMDHENMFWYRQDPGLGLRLIYFSYDVKMKEKGDIPEGYSVSREKKERFSLILESASTNQTSMYLCASSLLGAGELFFGEGSRLTVL.

In its sample, this clonotype was seen many times. The V gene is TRBV15, the J gene TRBJ2-1; 7 bases align to TRBD2. Germline CDR1 and CDR2: LNHNV and YYDKDF (reference sequence). The CDR3 contains 15 residues. Germline trimming cut 0 bases from V and 6 bases from J; bases unmatched to any gene: 5. Here the CDR3 DNA reads TGTGCCACCAGCAGAGATCCTGGGGGGGGCAATGAGCAGTTCTTC. This codes for CATSRDPGGGNEQFF.